The next 12 T cell receptor beta chains were all read from a single sample in a study of long-term antiretroviral therapy in people with HIV. Run at survey level, the immunoSEQ assay was version v3.0. Measured with immunoSEQ multiplex PCR; TCRdb has only the in-frame clones, and not every one. Counted here are 48,000 or so clones, about 80% occurring once; the ten biggest clones make up 2.5% to 3.5%. Sequencing used unsorted PBMCs, obtained 0.8 years after starting antiretroviral therapy. The receptors derive from a woman under 30 with HIV.

This chain uses TRBV9 with TRBJ2-7; 9 nucleotides agree with TRBD2. The CDR3 is made up of 15 amino acids. Germline-derived CDR1 and CDR2 are SGDLS and YYNGEE. With V trimmed by 3 bases and J by 2 bases, 6 bases remained unmatched. CDR3 region: CASSGQAGGTYEQYF. CDR3 in DNA: TGTGCCAGCAGCGGCCAAGCGGGAGGTACCTACGAGCAGTACTTC.

This chain connects TRBV5-1 to TRBJ2-1, with D possibly being TRBD2 (6 bases). The CDR3 has 15 amino acids. Germline lookup yields CDR1 SGHRS and CDR2 YFSETQ. Trimming took off 4 bases at V and 0 bases at J, with 11 bases between the two ends. Here the CDR3 reads CASSLTGSSYNEQFF. The CDR3 coding sequence is TGCGCCAGCAGCCTGACCGGGAGCTCCTACAATGAGCAGTTCTTC.

V is TRBV4-3 and J is TRBJ2-3, with 9 positions matching TRBD1. Germline V gene lookup returns CDR1 LGHNA and CDR2 YSLEER. V lost 4 bases, J lost 0 bases, and 14 bases stayed unmatched. The CDR3 has 19 residues. CDR3 nucleotide sequence: TGCGCCAGCAGCCTCAGACTCGTGGGACAGGGAGCCAGCACAGATACGCAGTATTTT. Protein product: CASSLRLVGQGASTDTQYF.

The gene calls are TRBV28 and TRBJ2-2; 11 nucleotides match TRBD1. Germline lookup yields CDR1 MDHEN and CDR2 SYDVKM. This CDR3 has 17 amino acids. V lost 5 bases and J lost 6; bases outside the gene matches: 11. In DNA, the CDR3 is TGTGCCAGCAGTCCTACCTTAGGGACAGGGGGTCCCGGGGAGCTGTTTTTT. Translating it yields CASSPTLGTGGPGELFF.

This clone has just one count. The rearrangement links TRBV7-2 to TRBJ1-4; weak D call: TRBD1 (5 bases). V lost 0 bases to trimming and J lost 0 bases, with 8 bases between them. CDR3 length: 16 residues. Germline CDR1 SGHTA, CDR2 FQGNSA. This CDR3 is CASSLALGATNEKLFF. In DNA, the CDR3 is TGTGCCAGCAGCTTAGCACTGGGGGCAACTAATGAAAAACTGTTTTTT.

This sequence joins TRBV9 and TRBJ1-2; D possibly corresponds to TRBD1 (6 bases). The length of the CDR3 is 14 residues. CDR1 is SGDLS, CDR2 YYNGEE, per germline. V gave up 3 bases and J gave up 9 bases, with 18 bases separating them. The CDR3: CASSGSGGPGSYTF. CDR3 nucleotide sequence: TGTGCCAGCAGCGGGAGTGGGGGCCCAGGGAGCTACACCTTC.

This chain uses TRBV10-3 with TRBJ2-5, with D perhaps TRBD2 (6 bases). CDR3 length: 13 amino acids. V lost 4 bases and J 4 bases, leaving 10 bases between the germline ends. Looked up from germline, CDR1 is ENHRY and CDR2 is SYGVKD. CDR3 DNA: TGTGCCATCAGTGCTGCGGGAATAGAGACCCAGTACTTC. The encoded protein is CAISAAGIETQYF.

This clone was detected a few times. The chain links TRBV7-9 to TRBJ2-7, with D perhaps matching TRBD1 or TRBD2 (5 bases each). This CDR3 is 16 amino acids long. Germline V gene lookup returns CDR1 SEHNR and CDR2 FQNEAQ (reference sequence). Trimming left V 5 bases short and J 0 bases short, with 17 bases between. Here the CDR3 reads CASSVVGAGSSYEQYF. CDR3 coding DNA: TGTGCCAGCAGCGTAGTGGGCGCAGGGAGCTCCTACGAGCAGTACTTC.

The chain carries TRBV27 and TRBJ1-1, with 8 bases fitting TRBD1. Germline V gives CDR1 MNHEY, CDR2 SMNVEV (reference sequence). Trimming removed 6 bases from V and 3 bases from J; junction bases left unmatched: 12. The CDR3 extends over 16 amino acids. For the CDR3, the DNA is TGTGCCAGCAGAACCTCTGACAGGGGCTGGGACACTGAAGCTTTCTTT. Translating gives CASRTSDRGWDTEAFF.

The CDR3 DNA reads as TGTGCCAGCAGCCCCCGTTTAACCTACAATGAGCAGTTCTTC. It codes for CASSPRLTYNEQFF. V and J are TRBV9 and TRBJ2-1, with D hard to call. The CDR3 length is 14 residues. Germline V gene sequence: CDR1 SGDLS, CDR2 YYNGEE. Trimming took off 4 bases at V and 2 bases at J, with 10 bases between the two ends. The variable domain in full, completed from reference TRBV9 and TRBJ2-1, reads DSGVTQTPKHLITATGQRVTLRCSPRSGDLSVYWYQQSLDQGLQFLIQYYNGEERAKGNILERFSAQQFPDLHSELNLSSLELGDSALYFCASSPRLTYNEQFFGPGTRLTVL.

The chain recombines TRBV7-3 with TRBJ2-6; the D call may be TRBD1 or TRBD2 (5 bases each). Trimming shortened V by 5 bases and J by 0 bases, and 14 bases separated the two germline ends. The germline V gene has CDR1 SGHTA and CDR2 FQGTGA. This CDR3 has 17 amino acids. The CDR3 loop is CASSPPDGASGANVLTF. CDR3 coding DNA: TGTGCCAGCAGCCCCCCGGACGGGGCCTCTGGGGCCAACGTCCTGACTTTC.

The rearrangement uses TRBV27 and TRBJ2-7; D is possibly TRBD1 (6 bases). V lost 3 bases to trimming and J lost 0 bases, with 15 bases between them. Germline V gene sequence: CDR1 MNHEY, CDR2 SMNVEV (reference sequence). The CDR3 spans 16 residues. DNA for the CDR3: TGTGCCAGCAGTTTCACGATATGGACAGTCTCCTACGAGCAGTACTTC. Protein: CASSFTIWTVSYEQYF.